This TCR beta chain was documented in a study of blood T cell repertoires in COVID-19. Across the study: Donors in the United States, Italy and Spain gave samples during acute or convalescent COVID-19. T cells, B-cell-depleted T cells, or PBMCs supplied cDNA or gDNA.

In the study's own analysis: Using reference gene primer amplification, nucleated cell counts were estimated. This table comes from immunoSEQ multiplex PCR, and its TCRdb copy is limited to in-frame clones, with some not included. V and J calls and clone size are given by that table; D and trimming were obtained from the DNA. The table includes about 44,000 clones, about 87% detected once. This CDR3 comprises 17 residues. Per germline, CDR1 SGHNT and CDR2 YYREEE (reference sequence). The V and J ends lost 0 bases and 0 bases respectively, with 13 bases between them. The sequence was collected from a human donor in a cohort sampled during active COVID-19. V usage is TRBV5-4 and J usage is TRBJ2-1; D perhaps matches TRBD2 (6 bases). The sample taken for sequencing was peripheral blood. Written as DNA, the CDR3 is TGTGCCAGCAGCTTGGGGGCTAGCGCAGCCTCCTACAATGAGCAGTTCTTC. Protein sequence: CASSLGASAASYNEQFF.